This T cell receptor beta chain was retrieved from a study of blood T cell repertoires in COVID-19 (dated by TCRdb to the early 2020s). Regarding the complete study: Samples covering the acute and convalescent phases of COVID-19 were provided by collaborators in the United States, Italy and Spain. The repertoires were made available in a free public database intended to serve as a resource for research on the immune response to SARS-CoV-2. Samples were obtained from the ongoing ImmuneRACE study (first 160 participants) and from 1,254 subjects provided by 6 global collaborators. The prospective study material was composed of cDNA or gDNA derived from T cells, B-cell-depleted T cells, or PBMCs. Sample metadata almost always included a de-identified subject ID, COVID-19 status, age in years and sex. HLA class I and class II types, where available, came from metadata supplied by the sample provider rather than from assay-based typing. Subjects who had been exposed to COVID-19, were actively infected with it, or had recovered from it provided the deeply sampled blood TCRbeta repertoires that made up the dataset. On the study overall, not on this receptor specifically: How much clinical and demographic metadata was included differed by source and by participant, and the metadata was provided uncurated.

The CDR3 runs 14 residues from the cysteine to the phenylalanine. Here the CDR3 DNA is all that survives: 42 bases in frame from base 1. V lost 0 bases and J lost 6 bases; the stretch between them is 10 bases long. The germline V gene yields SGHRS for CDR1 and YFSETQ for CDR2. Note on this clone: There is no known antigen for this receptor. Base quality data are lacking; no much larger clone is found one base away.

The immunoSEQ Assay, a bias-controlled multiplex PCR, was used to amplify TCRbeta CDR3 regions from genomic DNA. On the study's bioinformatics: Nucleated cell counts per sample were estimated from amplification of reference gene primers within the assay. Sequence reads were collapsed and filtered to measure the absolute abundance of every unique TCRbeta CDR3 rearrangement. Productive Simpson clonality was computed per sample as the square root of Simpson's diversity index over productive rearrangements. TCRdb stores this immuneACCESS table with in-frame sequences only. Part of the clones is absent; in the studies checked, under half of the shortfall reflects unresolved V genes, and no reason is known for the rest. The V and J calls and the clone size are those of that table, but D and trimming were determined from the DNA. The sample profile shows fewer than 150,000 clones; around 87% of them were found once. The top ten clones comprise roughly 29% of the sample.

The collaborating institutions used their own protocols to collect whole blood in K2EDTA tubes. For TCRbeta analysis, collaborator samples were shipped as frozen whole blood, as isolated PBMCs, or as DNA extracted from either sample type. Recombination linked TRBV5-1 to TRBJ2-1; perhaps TRBD1 is the D gene, with 5 bases matching. Source material: peripheral blood. This TCR came from a woman aged 70 to 79 with acute or convalescent COVID-19. The encoded CDR3 is CASSLGQSVNEQFF. In nucleotide form, the sequence is TGCGCCAGCAGCTTGGGACAGAGTGTCAATGAGCAGTTCTTC.